The next 8 T cell receptor beta chains were all read from a single sample in a study of identical twins (dated by TCRdb to about 2016). The library was obtained by 5' RACE. Sequencer: Illumina HiSeq 2000. TCRdb applied fastp at Q25 and MiXCR to the public reads, then kept only in-frame beta chains. CDR3 protein duplicates are merged, each entry listing the most common genes and DNA. This sample holds about 550,000 distinct CDR3 sequences; 20% to 25% were observed only once. The ten most abundant clones make up roughly 0.5% of the sample. This sample was shared with a second study, whose subject was yellow fever vaccine responses in identical twins.

The sequenced material came from CD4+ T cells sorted from blood. All receptors come from a woman younger than 35 in good health.

This clonotype was found a few times. The V call is TRBV10-3, the J call TRBJ2-1; possible D gene TRBD2, 7 bases. Germline CDR1 ENHRY, CDR2 SYGVKD. Trimming shortened V by 9 bases and J by 0 bases, and 12 bases separated the two germline ends. The CDR3 covers 14 residues. This CDR3 is CAMGGAYSYNEQFF. As DNA, the CDR3 is TGTGCCATGGGGGGGGCTTACTCCTACAATGAGCAGTTCTTC.

In DNA form, the CDR3 reads TGTGCCAGCAGTTACTCTCTCGACAGGTCTTCTGGCTACACCTTC. Amino acids: CASSYSLDRSSGYTF. The rearrangement links TRBV6-5 to TRBJ1-2; D is perhaps TRBD1 (6 bases). Germline-derived CDR1 and CDR2 are MNHEY and SVGAGI. The V end was cut by 0 bases, the J end by 7 bases, with 15 bases between. CDR3 size: 15 residues.

The sample holds one count of this clonotype. V usage is TRBV29-1 and J usage is TRBJ2-2; 8 bases map to TRBD1. This CDR3 comprises 12 residues. The ends lost 7 bases at V and 5 bases at J; junction bases unmatched: 3. The V gene's germline CDR1 is SQVTM and CDR2 ANQGSEA. The CDR3 protein is CSGRTGTGELFF. CDR3 coding DNA: TGCAGCGGCCGGACAGGGACCGGGGAGCTGTTTTTT.

V is TRBV5-1 and J is TRBJ2-1; TRBD1 is a possible D gene (6 bases). CDR1 and CDR2 (germline): SGHRS, YFSETQ. The V end was cut by 7 bases, the J end by 9 bases, with 17 bases between. This CDR3 contains 13 residues. CDR3 DNA: TGCGCCAGCGGCGCAGGGGACCGGGGTGAGCAGTTCTTC. Translation gives CASGAGDRGEQFF. Supplemented by reference TRBV5-1 and TRBJ2-1, the full variable domain reads KAGVTQTPRYLIKTRGQQVTLSCSPISGHRSVSWYQQTPGQGLQFLFEYFSETQRNKGNFPGRFSGRQFSNSRSEMNVSTLELGDSALYLCASGAGDRGEQFFGPGTRLTVL.

The sample holds a few counts of this clonotype. The rearrangement uses TRBV28 and TRBJ1-1; the D gene is possibly TRBD1 (5 bases). The ends were cut back, 6 bases at V and 8 bases at J, with 19 bases in the middle. The V gene's germline CDR1 is MDHEN and CDR2 SYDVKM. This CDR3 has 14 residues. The CDR3 reads CASSVRGGNGEAFF. The CDR3 DNA is TGTGCCAGCAGCGTTCGGGGGGGTAACGGAGAAGCTTTCTTT.

The J gene is TRBJ2-1, the V gene TRBV6-1, with 7 nucleotides matching TRBD1. The germline V gene has CDR1 MNHNS and CDR2 SASEGT. The CDR3 is 16 residues long. With 2 bases clipped from V and 6 bases from J, the junction kept 10 bases outside the gene matches. The CDR3 DNA reads TGTGCCAGCAGTGAACAGGGGGATAGGTGGGGCAATGAGCAGTTCTTC. Amino acids: CASSEQGDRWGNEQFF.

This clonotype has a single count. V gene TRBV7-9 combines with J gene TRBJ2-1; D is perhaps TRBD2 (7 bases). This CDR3 comprises 15 residues. Germline V gives CDR1 SEHNR, CDR2 FQNEAQ (reference sequence). Trimming left V 4 bases short and J 8 bases short, with 18 bases between. CDR3 residues: CASSSTGGVLDEQFF. As DNA, the CDR3 is TGTGCCAGCAGCTCGACGGGGGGCGTATTGGATGAGCAGTTCTTC.

This clonotype was found a few times. This chain connects TRBV6-1 to TRBJ2-4; maybe TRBD1 (5 bases). V lost 5 bases to trimming and J lost 3 bases, with 11 bases between them. The CDR3 contains 14 residues. Germline CDR1 and CDR2: MNHNS and SASEGT. In DNA, the CDR3 is TGTGCCAGCAGTCCCCAGGGTATCAAAAACATTCAGTACTTC. Translating gives CASSPQGIKNIQYF.